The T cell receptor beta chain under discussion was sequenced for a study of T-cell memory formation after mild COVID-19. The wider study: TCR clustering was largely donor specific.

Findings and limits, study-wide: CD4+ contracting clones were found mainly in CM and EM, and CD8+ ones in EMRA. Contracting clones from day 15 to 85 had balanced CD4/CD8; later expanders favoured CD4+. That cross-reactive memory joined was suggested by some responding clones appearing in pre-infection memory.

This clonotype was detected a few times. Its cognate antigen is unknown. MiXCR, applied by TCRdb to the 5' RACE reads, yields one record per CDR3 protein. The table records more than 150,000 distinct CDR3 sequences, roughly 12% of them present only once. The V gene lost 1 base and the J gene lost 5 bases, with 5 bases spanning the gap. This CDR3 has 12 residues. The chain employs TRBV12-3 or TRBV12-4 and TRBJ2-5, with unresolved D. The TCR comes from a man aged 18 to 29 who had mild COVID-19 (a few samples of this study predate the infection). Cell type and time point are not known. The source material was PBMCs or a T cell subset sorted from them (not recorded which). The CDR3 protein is CASSLVTETQYF. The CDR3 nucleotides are TGTGCCAGCAGTTTAGTTACGGAGACCCAGTACTTC.